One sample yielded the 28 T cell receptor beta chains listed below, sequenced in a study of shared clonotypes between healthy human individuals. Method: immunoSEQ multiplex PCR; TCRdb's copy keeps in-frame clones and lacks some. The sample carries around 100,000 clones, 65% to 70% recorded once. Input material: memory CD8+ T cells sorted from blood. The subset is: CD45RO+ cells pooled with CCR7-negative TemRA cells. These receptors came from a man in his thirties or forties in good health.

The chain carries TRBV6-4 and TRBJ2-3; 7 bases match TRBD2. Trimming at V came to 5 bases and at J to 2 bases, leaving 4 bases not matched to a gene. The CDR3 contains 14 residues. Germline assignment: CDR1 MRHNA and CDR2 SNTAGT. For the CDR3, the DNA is TGTGCCAGCAGTAGCGGGGAGGCCACAGATACGCAGTATTTT. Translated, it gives CASSSGEATDTQYF.

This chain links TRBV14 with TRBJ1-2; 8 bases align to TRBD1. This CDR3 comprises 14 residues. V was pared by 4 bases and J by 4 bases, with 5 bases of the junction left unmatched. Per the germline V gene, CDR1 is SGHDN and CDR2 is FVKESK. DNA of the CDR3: TGTGCCAGCAGCCCGGGACAGGACCTCTATGGCTACACCTTC. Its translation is CASSPGQDLYGYTF.

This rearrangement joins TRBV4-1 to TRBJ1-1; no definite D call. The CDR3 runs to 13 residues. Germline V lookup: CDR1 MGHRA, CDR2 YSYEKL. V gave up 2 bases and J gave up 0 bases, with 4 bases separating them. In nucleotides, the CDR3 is TGCGCCAGCAGCCAACTAATGAACACTGAAGCTTTCTTT. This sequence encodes CASSQLMNTEAFF.

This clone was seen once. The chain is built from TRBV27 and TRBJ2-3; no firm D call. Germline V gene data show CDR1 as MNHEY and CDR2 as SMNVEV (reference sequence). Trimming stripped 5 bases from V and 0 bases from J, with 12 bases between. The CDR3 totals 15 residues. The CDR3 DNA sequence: TGTGCCAGCAGTCCACTCCCCCCTAGCACAGATACGCAGTATTTT. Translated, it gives CASSPLPPSTDTQYF.

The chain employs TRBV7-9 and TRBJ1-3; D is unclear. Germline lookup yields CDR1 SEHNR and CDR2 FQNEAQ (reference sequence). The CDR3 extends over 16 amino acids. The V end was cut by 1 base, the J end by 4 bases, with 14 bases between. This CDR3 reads CASSLVGSFVGNTIYF. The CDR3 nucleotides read TGTGCCAGCAGCTTAGTCGGGAGTTTTGTCGGAAACACCATATATTTT.

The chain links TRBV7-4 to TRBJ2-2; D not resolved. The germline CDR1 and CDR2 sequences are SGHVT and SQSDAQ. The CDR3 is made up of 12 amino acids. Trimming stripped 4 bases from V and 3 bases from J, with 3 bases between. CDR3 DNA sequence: TGTGCCAGCAGCTCAGACACCGGGGAGCTGTTTTTT. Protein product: CASSSDTGELFF.

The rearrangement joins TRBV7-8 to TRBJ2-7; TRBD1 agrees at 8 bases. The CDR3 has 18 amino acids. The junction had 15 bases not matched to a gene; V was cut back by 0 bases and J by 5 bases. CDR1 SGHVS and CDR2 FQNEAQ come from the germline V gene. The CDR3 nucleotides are TGTGCCAGCAGCTTAGCTAGGGGGACAGGTGGGAGCAACGACGAGCAGTACTTC. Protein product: CASSLARGTGGSNDEQYF.

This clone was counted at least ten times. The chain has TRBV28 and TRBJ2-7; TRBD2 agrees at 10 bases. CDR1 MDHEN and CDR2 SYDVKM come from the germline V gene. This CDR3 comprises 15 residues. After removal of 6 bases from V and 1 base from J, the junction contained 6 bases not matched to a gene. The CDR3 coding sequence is TGTGCCAGCAGGCTGACTAGCGGGCGATCCTACGAGCAGTACTTC. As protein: CASRLTSGRSYEQYF.

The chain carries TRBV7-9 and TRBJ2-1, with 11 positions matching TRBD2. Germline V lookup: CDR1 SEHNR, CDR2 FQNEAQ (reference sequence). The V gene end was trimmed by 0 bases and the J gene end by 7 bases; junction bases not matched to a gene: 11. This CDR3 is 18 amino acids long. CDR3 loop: CASSLAIGLAGGTNEQFF. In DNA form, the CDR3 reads TGTGCCAGCAGCTTAGCGATCGGCCTAGCGGGAGGTACGAATGAGCAGTTCTTC. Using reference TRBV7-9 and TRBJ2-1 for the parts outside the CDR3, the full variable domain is DTGVSQNPRHKITKRGQNVTFRCDPISEHNRLYWYRQTLGQGPEFLTYFQNEAQLEKSRLLSDRFSAERPKGSFSTLEIQRTEQGDSAMYLCASSLAIGLAGGTNEQFFGPGTRLTVL.

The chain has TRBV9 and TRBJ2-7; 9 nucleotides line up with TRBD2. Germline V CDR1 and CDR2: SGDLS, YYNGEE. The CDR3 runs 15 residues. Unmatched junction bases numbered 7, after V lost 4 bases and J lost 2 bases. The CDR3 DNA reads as TGTGCCAGCAGCCCCGGAGTAGCGGGAGCCTACGAGCAGTACTTC. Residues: CASSPGVAGAYEQYF.

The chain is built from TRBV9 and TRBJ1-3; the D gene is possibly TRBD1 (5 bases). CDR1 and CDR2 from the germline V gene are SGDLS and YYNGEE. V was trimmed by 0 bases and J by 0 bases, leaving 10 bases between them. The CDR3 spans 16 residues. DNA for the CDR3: TGTGCCAGCAGCGTAGGCTTCGGGGGCTCTGGAAACACCATATATTTT. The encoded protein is CASSVGFGGSGNTIYF.

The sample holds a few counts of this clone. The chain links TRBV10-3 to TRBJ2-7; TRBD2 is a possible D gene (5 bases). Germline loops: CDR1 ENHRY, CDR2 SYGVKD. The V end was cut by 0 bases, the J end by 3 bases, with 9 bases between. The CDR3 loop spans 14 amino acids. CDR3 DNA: TGTGCCATCAGTGAGTCGGACGGGAACTACGAGCAGTACTTC. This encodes CAISESDGNYEQYF.

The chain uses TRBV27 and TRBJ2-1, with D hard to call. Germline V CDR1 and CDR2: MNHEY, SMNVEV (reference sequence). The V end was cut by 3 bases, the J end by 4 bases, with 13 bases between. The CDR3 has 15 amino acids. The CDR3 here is CASSFDRVFYNEQFF. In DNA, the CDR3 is TGTGCCAGCAGTTTTGATAGAGTGTTTTACAATGAGCAGTTCTTC.

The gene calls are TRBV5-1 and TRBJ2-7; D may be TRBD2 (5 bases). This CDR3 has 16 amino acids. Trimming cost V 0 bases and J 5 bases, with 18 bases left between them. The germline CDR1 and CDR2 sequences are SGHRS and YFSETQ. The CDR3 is CASSLGLGEVSDEQYF. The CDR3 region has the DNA TGCGCCAGCAGCTTGGGACTCGGGGAAGTGAGTGACGAGCAGTACTTC.

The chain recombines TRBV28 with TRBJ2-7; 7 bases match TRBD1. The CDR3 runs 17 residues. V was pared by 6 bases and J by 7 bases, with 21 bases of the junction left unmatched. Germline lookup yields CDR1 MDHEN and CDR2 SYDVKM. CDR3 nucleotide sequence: TGTGCCAGCAGCTCACCCCAGGGGACAGCTCCTTTTTTAGAGCAGTACTTC. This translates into CASSSPQGTAPFLEQYF.

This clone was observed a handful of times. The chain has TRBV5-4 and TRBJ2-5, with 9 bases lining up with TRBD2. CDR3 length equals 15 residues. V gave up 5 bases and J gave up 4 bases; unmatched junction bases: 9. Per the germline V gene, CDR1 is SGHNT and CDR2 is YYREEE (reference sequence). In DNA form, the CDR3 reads TGTGCCAGCAGTCCCAGCGGGAGGCTAGGAGAGACCCAGTACTTC. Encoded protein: CASSPSGRLGETQYF.

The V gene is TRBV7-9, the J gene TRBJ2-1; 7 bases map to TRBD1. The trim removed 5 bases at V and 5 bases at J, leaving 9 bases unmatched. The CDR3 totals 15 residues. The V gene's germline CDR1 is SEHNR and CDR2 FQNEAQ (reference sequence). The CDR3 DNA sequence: TGTGCCAGCAGCGAGACAGGGAGCGTAAACAATGAGCAGTTCTTC. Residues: CASSETGSVNNEQFF.

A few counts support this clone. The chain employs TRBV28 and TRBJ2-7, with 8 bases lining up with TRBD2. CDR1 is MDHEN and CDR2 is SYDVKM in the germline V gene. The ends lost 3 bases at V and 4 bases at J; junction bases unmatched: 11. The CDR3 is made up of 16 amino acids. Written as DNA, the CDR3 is TGTGCCAGCAGTTTTCCATCCTCTAGCGGGCTATACGAGCAGTACTTC. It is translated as CASSFPSSSGLYEQYF.

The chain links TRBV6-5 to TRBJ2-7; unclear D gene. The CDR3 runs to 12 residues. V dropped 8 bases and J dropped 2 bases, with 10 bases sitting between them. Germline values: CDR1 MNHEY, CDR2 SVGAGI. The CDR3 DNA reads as TGTGCCAGCGGCATCTTCCCCTACGAGCAGTACTTC. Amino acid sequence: CASGIFPYEQYF.

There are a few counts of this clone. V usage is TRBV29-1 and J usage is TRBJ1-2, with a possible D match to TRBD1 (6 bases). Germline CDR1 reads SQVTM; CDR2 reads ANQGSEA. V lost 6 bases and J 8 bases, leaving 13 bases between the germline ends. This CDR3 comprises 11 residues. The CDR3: CSVRDTWGYTF. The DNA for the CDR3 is TGCAGCGTGCGGGACACCTGGGGCTACACCTTC. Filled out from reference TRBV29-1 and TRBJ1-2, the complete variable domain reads SAVISQKPSRDICQRGTSLTIQCQVDSQVTMMFWYRQQPGQSLTLIATANQGSEATYESGFVIDKFPISRPNLTFSTLTVSNMSPEDSSIYLCSVRDTWGYTFGSGTRLTVV.

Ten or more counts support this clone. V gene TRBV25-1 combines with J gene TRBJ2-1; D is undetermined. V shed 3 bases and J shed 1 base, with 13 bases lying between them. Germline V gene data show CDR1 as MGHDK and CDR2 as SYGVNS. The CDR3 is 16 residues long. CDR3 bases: TGTGCCAGCAGTGATAAGGTGAATGGGTCCTACAATGAGCAGTTCTTC. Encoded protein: CASSDKVNGSYNEQFF. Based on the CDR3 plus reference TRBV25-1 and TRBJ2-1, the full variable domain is EADIYQTPRYLVIGTGKKITLECSQTMGHDKMYWYQQDPGMELHLIHYSYGVNSTEKGDLSSESTVSRIRTEHFPLTLESARPSHTSQYLCASSDKVNGSYNEQFFGPGTRLTVL.

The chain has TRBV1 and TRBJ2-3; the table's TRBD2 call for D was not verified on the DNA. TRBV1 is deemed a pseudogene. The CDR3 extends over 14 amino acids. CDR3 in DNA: TGCACCAGCAGCCAAGCCCCCTGCACAGATACGCAGTATTTT. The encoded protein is CTSSQAPCTDTQYF.

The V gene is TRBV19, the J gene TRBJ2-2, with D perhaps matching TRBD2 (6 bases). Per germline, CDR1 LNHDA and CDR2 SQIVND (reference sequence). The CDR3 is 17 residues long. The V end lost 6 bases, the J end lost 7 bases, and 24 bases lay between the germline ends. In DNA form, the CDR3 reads TGTGCCAGTAGCCCCGGGGGTAGCGGCTTAAGGGGCGGGGAGCTGTTTTTT. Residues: CASSPGGSGLRGGELFF.

CDR3 amino acids: CASSPPSGRAGGEQYF. DNA of the CDR3: TGTGCCAGCTCACCACCTAGCGGGAGGGCCGGTGGCGAGCAGTACTTC. V is TRBV18 and J is TRBJ2-7, with 11 bases lining up with TRBD2. This CDR3 region has 16 residues. The V and J ends lost 0 bases and 6 bases, in that order; junction bases with no gene match: 7. Looked up from germline, CDR1 is KGHSH and CDR2 is LQKENI.

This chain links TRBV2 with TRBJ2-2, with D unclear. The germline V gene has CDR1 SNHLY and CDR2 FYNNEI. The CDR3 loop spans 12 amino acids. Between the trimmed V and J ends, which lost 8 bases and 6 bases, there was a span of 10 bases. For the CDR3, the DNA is TGTGCCAGCCCTACCCGGTCCGGGGAGCTGTTTTTT. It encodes CASPTRSGELFF.

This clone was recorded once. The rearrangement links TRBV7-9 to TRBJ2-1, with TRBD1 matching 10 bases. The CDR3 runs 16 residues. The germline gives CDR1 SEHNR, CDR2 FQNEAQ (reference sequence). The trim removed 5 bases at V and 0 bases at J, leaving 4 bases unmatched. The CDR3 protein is CASSPGTGDSYNEQFF. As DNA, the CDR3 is TGTGCCAGCAGCCCCGGGACAGGGGACTCCTACAATGAGCAGTTCTTC.

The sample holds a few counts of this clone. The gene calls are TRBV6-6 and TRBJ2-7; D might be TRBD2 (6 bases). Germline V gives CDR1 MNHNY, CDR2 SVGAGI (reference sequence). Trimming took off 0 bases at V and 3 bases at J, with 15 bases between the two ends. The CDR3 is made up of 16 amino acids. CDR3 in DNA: TGTGCCAGCAGTTACTCAGGAGGGACTCATAACTACGAGCAGTACTTC. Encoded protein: CASSYSGGTHNYEQYF.

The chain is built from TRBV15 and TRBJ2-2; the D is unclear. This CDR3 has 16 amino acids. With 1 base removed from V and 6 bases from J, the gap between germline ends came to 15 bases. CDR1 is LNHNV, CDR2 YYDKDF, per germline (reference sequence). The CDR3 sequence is CATSRVIVRESGELFF. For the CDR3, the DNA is TGTGCCACCAGCAGAGTCATAGTTAGAGAATCCGGGGAGCTGTTTTTT. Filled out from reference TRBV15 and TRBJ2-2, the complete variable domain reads DAMVIQNPRYQVTQFGKPVTLSCSQTLNHNVMYWYQQKSSQAPKLLFHYYDKDFNNEADTPDNFQSRRPNTSFCFLDIRSPGLGDTAMYLCATSRVIVRESGELFFGEGSRLTVL.